The present entry profiles one T cell receptor (beta chain) with its context. What it binds is not known. Template switching was used to attach UMIs, which incorporated a 6-nucleotide sample barcode. TCRdb derives one entry per CDR3 protein from the 5' RACE reads, leaving out DNA. This sample's table has about 150,000 distinct CDR3 sequences. The data were obtained in a study of monozygotic twins with inflammatory bowel disease. CDR1 and CDR2 from the germline V gene are MDHEN and SYDVKM. The CDR3 is 14 amino acids. Whole-study findings and limits: Neither one strong signal nor one clonotype associated with IBD was supported. No discrimination was achieved between different T cell subtypes. Healthy co-twins showed greater TCRbeta diversity (inverse Simpson) than IBD patients.

The TCR was taken from a human donor with ulcerative colitis or Crohn's disease, or a healthy co-twin of an affected twin (not recorded which). Sequencing was done on a sample of blood. The genes are TRBV28 and TRBJ2-1; TCRdb gives TRBD2 as the D gene, but with no DNA this cannot be confirmed. The CDR3 is CASSPSSREERQFF. Drawing the rest from reference TRBV28 and TRBJ2-1, the complete variable domain is DVKVTQSSRYLVKRTGEKVFLECVQDMDHENMFWYRQDPGLGLRLIYFSYDVKMKEKGDIPEGYSVSREKKERFSLILESASTNQTSMYLCASSPSSREERQFFGPGTRLTVL.